These 17 T cell receptor beta chains originate from one sample sequenced in a study of control samples from healthy donors and cancer patients. This table comes from immunoSEQ multiplex PCR, and its TCRdb copy is limited to in-frame clones, with some not included. The sample has approximately 220,000 clones; roughly 94% are singletons. The sequencing sample was made of blood. The receptors stem from a man aged 50 to 59 in good health.

The V gene is TRBV10-3, the J gene TRBJ2-1, with D possibly called TRBD1 or TRBD2 (5 bases each). The germline gives CDR1 ENHRY, CDR2 SYGVKD. V shed 6 bases and J shed 5 bases, with 14 bases lying between them. This CDR3 spans 14 amino acids. The CDR3 reads CAISRDPGNNEQFF. The CDR3 DNA reads TGTGCCATCAGCCGGGACCCCGGTAACAATGAGCAGTTCTTC.

V is TRBV10-1 and J is TRBJ1-4; D is undetermined. The germline V and J ends were trimmed by 6 bases and 8 bases, with 16 bases remaining between them. Germline V gene lookup returns CDR1 WNHNN and CDR2 SYGVQD (reference sequence). The CDR3 length is 14 residues. CDR3 region: CASSAPTSGEKLFF. The DNA for the CDR3 is TGCGCCAGCAGCGCCCCAACCTCGGGGGAAAAACTGTTTTTT.

V and J are TRBV29-1 and TRBJ1-4, with 8 bases aligning to TRBD1. Trimming cost V 6 bases and J 7 bases; bases outside gene matches: 7. CDR3 length: 13 residues. The V gene's germline CDR1 is SQVTM and CDR2 ANQGSEA. CDR3 protein: CSVTRGLGEKLFF. The CDR3 DNA is TGCAGCGTGACCAGGGGGCTTGGTGAAAAACTGTTTTTT. Based on the CDR3 plus reference TRBV29-1 and TRBJ1-4, the full variable domain is SAVISQKPSRDICQRGTSLTIQCQVDSQVTMMFWYRQQPGQSLTLIATANQGSEATYESGFVIDKFPISRPNLTFSTLTVSNMSPEDSSIYLCSVTRGLGEKLFFGSGTQLSVL.

The rearrangement links TRBV6-5 to TRBJ2-1; D gene ambiguous. The CDR3 loop spans 14 amino acids. The V gene's germline CDR1 is MNHEY and CDR2 SVGAGI. V lost 7 bases and J lost 8, with 18 bases in between. CDR3: CASTRDWVKDEQFF. The DNA of the CDR3 is TGTGCCAGCACCAGAGATTGGGTAAAGGATGAGCAGTTCTTC.

The V and J genes are TRBV3-1 (or the pseudogene TRBV3-2) and TRBJ1-1, with D unclear. The CDR3 length is 11 residues. In germline, CDR1 is LGHDT, CDR2 YNNKEL (reference sequence). Trimming took 2 bases from V and 10 from J, leaving 8 bases between them. CDR3 amino acids: CASSQSTVAFF. CDR3 sequence (DNA): TGTGCCAGCAGCCAATCCACGGTAGCTTTCTTT.

The rearrangement uses TRBV10-1 and TRBJ2-2, with 7 bases matching TRBD1. V dropped 1 base and J dropped 6; count of bases not matched to a gene: 2. The CDR3 has 14 amino acids. Germline loops: CDR1 WNHNN, CDR2 SYGVQD (reference sequence). CDR3 sequence reads: CASSEFQGAGELFF. CDR3 DNA sequence: TGCGCCAGCAGTGAGTTCCAGGGGGCCGGGGAGCTGTTTTTT.

V usage is TRBV7-9 and J usage is TRBJ1-6; weak D call: TRBD1 (5 bases). There are 13 residues in the CDR3. Germline CDR1 reads SEHNR; CDR2 reads FQNEAQ (reference sequence). The V gene lost 6 bases and the J gene lost 9 bases, with 12 bases spanning the gap. CDR3 protein: CASSGEGASPLHF. CDR3 nucleotides: TGTGCCAGCAGTGGGGAAGGGGCTTCACCCCTCCACTTT. Full variable domain (remainder filled in from reference TRBV7-9 and TRBJ1-6): DTGVSQNPRHKITKRGQNVTFRCDPISEHNRLYWYRQTLGQGPEFLTYFQNEAQLEKSRLLSDRFSAERPKGSFSTLEIQRTEQGDSAMYLCASSGEGASPLHFGNGTRLTVT.

This sequence joins TRBV5-1 and TRBJ1-1, with 8 bases aligning to TRBD1. Germline assignment: CDR1 SGHRS and CDR2 YFSETQ. There are 16 residues in the CDR3. Trimming took 8 bases from V and 3 from J; bases not matched to a gene: 15. CDR3 bases: TGCGCCAGTACACGGACAGGGTCGATCATGGACACTGAAGCTTTCTTT. This sequence encodes CASTRTGSIMDTEAFF.

This clone was picked up a small number of times. The chain carries TRBV12-3 or TRBV12-4 and TRBJ2-2; D perhaps matches TRBD2 (6 bases). The CDR3 contains 13 residues. V gave up 7 bases and J gave up 10 bases, with 16 bases separating them. The CDR3 sequence: CASKIHRREELFF. The CDR3 nucleotides read TGTGCCAGCAAAATCCACAGGAGGGAGGAGCTGTTTTTT.

This clone was seen once. The chain couples TRBV5-5 to TRBJ1-1; no firm D call. The germline V gene has CDR1 SGHKS and CDR2 YYEKEE (reference sequence). V was clipped by 2 bases and J by 5 bases, with 10 bases between them. The CDR3 covers 13 residues. CDR3 nucleotides: TGTGCCAGCAGCTTCGCCGATATGACTGAAGCTTTCTTT. Protein sequence: CASSFADMTEAFF.

V is TRBV2 and J is TRBJ1-2; no definite D call. The CDR3 extends over 13 amino acids. V was trimmed by 6 bases and J by 0 bases, leaving 8 bases between them. The germline V gene has CDR1 SNHLY and CDR2 FYNNEI. In nucleotides, the CDR3 is TGTGCCAGCAGCCCTAGGGCTAACTATGGCTACACCTTC. Its translation: CASSPRANYGYTF.

The chain has TRBV12-5 and TRBJ1-1; 8 bases are shared with TRBD1. The junction had 7 bases not matched to a gene; V was cut back by 4 bases and J by 12 bases. The V gene's germline CDR1 is LGHNT and CDR2 FRNRAP. CDR3 length: 12 amino acids. CDR3 residues: CASGSTGGTTFF. CDR3 coding DNA: TGTGCTAGTGGTTCAACAGGGGGTACGACTTTCTTT.

The chain joins TRBV14 to TRBJ2-7; 10 bases line up with TRBD1. The V segment lost 2 bases and the J segment 3 bases; nucleotides outside the gene matches: 7. From germline, CDR1 is SGHDN and CDR2 FVKESK. This CDR3 region has 16 residues. CDR3 loop: CASSQPLGTGDYEQYF. The CDR3 DNA reads as TGTGCCAGCAGCCAACCTCTTGGGACAGGGGACTACGAGCAGTACTTC.

The chain employs TRBV4-1 and TRBJ1-5; no definite D call. The CDR3 loop spans 13 amino acids. Trimming left V 1 base short and J 6 bases short, with 7 bases between. Looked up from germline, CDR1 is MGHRA and CDR2 is YSYEKL. The CDR3, as DNA: TGCGCCAGCAGCCAAGCCAGTGGTCAGCCCCAGCATTTT. Translating gives CASSQASGQPQHF.

The chain joins TRBV7-3 to TRBJ2-6, with D possibly being TRBD1 (6 bases). Trimming pared 3 bases from V and 0 bases from J, leaving 15 bases between. The length of the CDR3 is 18 residues. Germline values: CDR1 SGHTA, CDR2 FQGTGA. For the CDR3, the DNA is TGTGCCAGCAGCTTCCAGGGGTTTAGGAGCTCTGGGGCCAACGTCCTGACTTTC. Protein sequence: CASSFQGFRSSGANVLTF.

The CDR3 DNA sequence: TGCGCCGCTGCTCGGGGCGCTCAAGAGACCCAGTACTTC. Translating gives CAAARGAQETQYF. The genes are TRBV10-2 and TRBJ2-5; either TRBD1 or TRBD2 may fit D (5 bases each). V was shortened by 11 bases and J by 2 bases, with 15 bases between the two germline ends. Per germline, CDR1 WSHSY and CDR2 SAAADI. The CDR3 is 13 residues long.

J is TRBJ1-2 and V is TRBV5-8; D unclear. V was trimmed by 0 bases and J by 8 bases, leaving 14 bases between them. From germline, CDR1 is SGHTS and CDR2 YDEGEE. The CDR3 loop spans 14 amino acids. The CDR3 region is CASSLVTVGNGYTF. The CDR3, as DNA: TGTGCCAGCAGCTTGGTTACAGTGGGTAACGGCTACACCTTC.